Sequencing of this T cell receptor (beta chain) was carried out in a study of beta chain features in type 1 diabetes. Study-wide results and limits: The study left unresolved whether HLA type influences TCRB rearrangement.

The whole isolated RNA underwent reverse transcription, so sequencing captured expressed TCRB transcripts. TCRdb keeps only in-frame clones here, not all; method: immunoSEQ multiplex PCR. The sample lists about 370,000 clones, more than 12% seen once, with approximately 0.019% in the top ten. Purity exceeded 95% in all sorted populations. V was clipped by 0 bases and J by 0 bases; unmatched bases: 4. The CDR3 length is 16 residues. The germline CDR1 and CDR2 sequences are SGHRS and YFSETQ. Turning to this clone: Its matching antigen is unknown.

Sequencing was done on a sample of naive CD4+ T cells from blood. The sequence derives from a young woman in good health. The chain combines TRBV5-1 with TRBJ2-7, with 9 bases lining up with TRBD1. CDR3 in amino acids: CASSLEGTGFSYEQYF. The CDR3 coding sequence is TGCGCCAGCAGCTTGGAAGGGACAGGGTTCTCCTACGAGCAGTACTTC.